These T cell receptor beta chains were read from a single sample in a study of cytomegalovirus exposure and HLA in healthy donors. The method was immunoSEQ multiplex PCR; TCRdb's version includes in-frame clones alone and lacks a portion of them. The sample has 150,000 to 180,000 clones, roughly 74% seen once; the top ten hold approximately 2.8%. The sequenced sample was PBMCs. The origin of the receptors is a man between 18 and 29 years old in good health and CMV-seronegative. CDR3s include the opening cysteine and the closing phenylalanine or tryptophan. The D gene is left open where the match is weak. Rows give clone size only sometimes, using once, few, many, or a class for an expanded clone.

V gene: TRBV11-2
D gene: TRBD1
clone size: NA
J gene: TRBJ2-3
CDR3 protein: CASSLRQGFTDTQYF
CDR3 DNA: TGTGCCAGCAGCCTTCGACAGGGGTTCACAGATACGCAGTATTTC

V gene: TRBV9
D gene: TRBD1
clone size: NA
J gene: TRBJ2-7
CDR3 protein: CASSGQGAYEQYF
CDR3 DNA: TGTGCCAGCAGCGGACAGGGCGCCTACGAGCAGTACTTC

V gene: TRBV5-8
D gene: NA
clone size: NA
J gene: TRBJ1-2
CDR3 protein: CASRPQGYYGYTF
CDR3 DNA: TGTGCCAGCAGGCCTCAGGGGTACTACGGCTACACCTTC

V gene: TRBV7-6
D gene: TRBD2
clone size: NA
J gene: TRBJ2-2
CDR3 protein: CASSAGLAGTNTGELFF
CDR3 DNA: TGTGCCAGCAGCGCTGGACTAGCGGGGACGAACACCGGGGAGCTGTTTTTT

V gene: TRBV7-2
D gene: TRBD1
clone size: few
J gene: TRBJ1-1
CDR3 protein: CASSLGGRGRLAFF
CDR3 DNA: TGTGCCAGCAGCTTAGGCGGGAGGGGGCGGCTGGCTTTCTTT

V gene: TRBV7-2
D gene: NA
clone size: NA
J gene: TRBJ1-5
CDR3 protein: CASSLVFQGKQPQHF
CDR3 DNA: TGTGCCAGCAGCTTAGTGTTCCAGGGGAAGCAGCCCCAGCATTTT

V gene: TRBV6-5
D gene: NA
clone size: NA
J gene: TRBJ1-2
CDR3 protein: CASRQDSNYGYTF
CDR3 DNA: TGTGCCAGCAGACAAGACTCGAACTATGGCTACACCTTC

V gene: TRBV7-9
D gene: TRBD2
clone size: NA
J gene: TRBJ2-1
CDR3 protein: CASSLGLAGGAGKFF
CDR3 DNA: TGTGCCAGCAGCTTAGGACTAGCGGGGGGTGCGGGGAAGTTCTTC

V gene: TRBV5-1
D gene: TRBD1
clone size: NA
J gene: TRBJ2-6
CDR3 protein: CASSVAGGAGANGLTF
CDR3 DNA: TGCGCCAGCAGCGTAGCAGGGGGCGCTGGGGCCAACGGCCTGACTTTC

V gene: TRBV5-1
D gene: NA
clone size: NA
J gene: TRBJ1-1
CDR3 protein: CASSFSPPMNTEAFF
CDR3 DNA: TGCGCCAGCAGCTTCTCCCCCCCTATGAACACTGAAGCTTTCTTT

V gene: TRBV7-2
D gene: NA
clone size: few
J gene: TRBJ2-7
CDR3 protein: CASSLTGHEQYF
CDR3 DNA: TGTGCCAGCAGCTTAACAGGCCACGAGCAGTACTTC

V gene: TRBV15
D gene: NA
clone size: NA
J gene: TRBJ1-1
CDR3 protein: CATSVHKGHRYARITEAFF
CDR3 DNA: TGTGCCACCAGCGTTCATAAGGGACACCGCTACGCCCGCATCACTGAAGCTTTCTTT

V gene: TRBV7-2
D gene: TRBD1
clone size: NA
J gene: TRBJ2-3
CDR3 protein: CASSLPGGRTDTQYF
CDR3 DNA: TGTGCCAGCAGCTTACCAGGGGGCCGCACAGATACGCAGTATTTT

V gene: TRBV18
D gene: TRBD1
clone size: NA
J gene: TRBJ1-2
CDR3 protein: CASSIQGGDGYTF
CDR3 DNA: TGTGCCAGCTCAATACAGGGGGGCGATGGCTACACCTTC

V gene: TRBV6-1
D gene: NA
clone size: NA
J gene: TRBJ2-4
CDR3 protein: CAISDNSPRGKNIQYF
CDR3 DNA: TGTGCCATCAGTGATAACAGCCCTCGGGGCAAAAACATTCAGTACTTC